A single sample gave rise to the 9 T cell receptor beta chains below, sequenced in a study of CD8 T cells in ankylosing spondylitis. One entry per CDR3 protein results from TCRdb running MiXCR on the 5' RACE reads. This sample carries about 240,000 distinct CDR3 sequences, roughly 8.6% of them seen once, and the ten largest clones take nearly 7%. Sequenced input: blood, either unsorted or a sorted T cell fraction (not recorded which). Receptor source: a male donor with ankylosing spondylitis or in good health (not recorded which).

In its sample, this clonotype was seen many times. The chain links TRBV5-1 to TRBJ2-7; D is unclear. V lost 3 bases and J 2 bases, leaving 9 bases between the germline ends. CDR1 is SGHRS, CDR2 YFSETQ, per germline. This CDR3 comprises 13 residues. Written as DNA, the CDR3 is TGCGCCAGCAGCTGGGCGGAACCCTACGAGCAGTACTTC. Translating it yields CASSWAEPYEQYF.

This clonotype was seen repeatedly, ten times or more. The rearrangement joins TRBV5-1 to TRBJ2-1; unclear D gene. The germline gives CDR1 SGHRS, CDR2 YFSETQ. V lost 2 bases and J 8 bases, leaving 17 bases between the germline ends. The CDR3 runs to 15 residues. In DNA, the CDR3 is TGCGCCAGCAGCTTAGGGCAATATTTAATGGATGAGCAGTTCTTC. It is translated as CASSLGQYLMDEQFF.

A few counts support this clonotype. The chain couples TRBV12-3 or TRBV12-4 to TRBJ2-7; no clear D. Trimming cost V 0 bases and J 5 bases, with 8 bases left between them. CDR3 length equals 13 residues. CDR3 sequence: CASSLAGTDEQYF. CDR3 nucleotides: TGTGCCAGCAGTTTAGCGGGTACGGACGAGCAGTACTTC.

The sample holds many counts of this clonotype. This chain uses TRBV29-1 with TRBJ1-1, with D unresolved. The CDR3 runs 11 residues. Trimming cost V 5 bases and J 4 bases, with 8 bases left between them. Germline V gene sequence: CDR1 SQVTM, CDR2 ANQGSEA. Written as DNA, the CDR3 is TGCAGCGTTAGGGAGGGCACTGAAGCTTTCTTT. Protein: CSVREGTEAFF.

The CDR3 protein is CASSSRGQGVNQPQHF. DNA of the CDR3: TGTGCCAGCAGTTCCCGAGGACAGGGGGTCAATCAGCCCCAGCATTTT. This chain joins TRBV27 and TRBJ1-5, with 10 bases aligning to TRBD1. CDR1 and CDR2 (germline): MNHEY, SMNVEV (reference sequence). Losses at the gene ends were 4 bases for V and 3 bases for J; bases not matched to a gene: 6. The CDR3 runs to 16 residues.

This clonotype was recorded at least ten times. The V gene is TRBV3-1, the J gene TRBJ2-7; TRBD1 matches at 10 bases. The CDR3 loop spans 17 amino acids. V trimming: 2 bases; J trimming: 3 bases; junction bases outside the gene matches: 10. Germline V gene sequence: CDR1 LGHDT, CDR2 YNNKEL (reference sequence). CDR3 region: CASSQLQSGTGDYEQYF. CDR3 DNA sequence: TGTGCCAGCAGCCAACTCCAATCCGGGACAGGGGACTACGAGCAGTACTTC.

In this sample, this clonotype turned up a few times. This chain joins TRBV11-2 and TRBJ2-1; maybe TRBD2 (5 bases). Trimming stripped 5 bases from V and 7 bases from J, with 12 bases between. Germline loops: CDR1 SGHAT, CDR2 FQNNGV. This CDR3 is built from 13 residues. CDR3 protein: CASSGPERNEQFF. The CDR3 DNA follows: TGTGCCAGCAGCGGACCGGAGCGGAATGAGCAGTTCTTC.

The table lists this clonotype with many counts. The chain couples TRBV19 to TRBJ1-1; 9 bases map to TRBD1. Looked up from germline, CDR1 is LNHDA and CDR2 is SQIVND (reference sequence). After removal of 7 bases from V and 2 bases from J, the junction contained 5 bases not matched to a gene. The CDR3 spans 14 residues. The CDR3 sequence: CASTATGGNTEAFF. The DNA of the CDR3 is TGTGCCAGTACCGCGACAGGGGGTAACACTGAAGCTTTCTTT.

This clonotype was counted at least ten times. The rearrangement joins TRBV20-1 to TRBJ2-1, with no clear D. The CDR3 runs 13 residues. The germline V gene has CDR1 DFQATT and CDR2 SNEGSKA (reference sequence). Trimming removed 4 bases from V and 6 bases from J, with 13 bases in between. CDR3 protein: CSANAERLNEQFF. CDR3 sequence (DNA): TGCAGTGCTAACGCGGAGAGACTCAATGAGCAGTTCTTC.